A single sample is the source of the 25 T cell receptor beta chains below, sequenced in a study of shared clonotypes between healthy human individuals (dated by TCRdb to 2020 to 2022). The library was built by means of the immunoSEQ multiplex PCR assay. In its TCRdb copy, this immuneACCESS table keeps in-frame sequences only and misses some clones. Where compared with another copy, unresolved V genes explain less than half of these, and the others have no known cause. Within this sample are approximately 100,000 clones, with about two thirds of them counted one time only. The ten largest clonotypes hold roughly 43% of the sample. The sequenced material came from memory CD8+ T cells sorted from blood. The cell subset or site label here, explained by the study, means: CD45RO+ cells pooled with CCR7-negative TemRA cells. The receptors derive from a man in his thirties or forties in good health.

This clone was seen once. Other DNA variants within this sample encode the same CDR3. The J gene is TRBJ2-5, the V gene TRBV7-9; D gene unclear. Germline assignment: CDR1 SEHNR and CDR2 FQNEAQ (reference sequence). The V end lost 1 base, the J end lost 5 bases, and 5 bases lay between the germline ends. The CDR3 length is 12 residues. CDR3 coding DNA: TGTGCCAGCAGCTTAGAGGAGGAGACCCAGTACTTC. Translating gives CASSLEEETQYF.

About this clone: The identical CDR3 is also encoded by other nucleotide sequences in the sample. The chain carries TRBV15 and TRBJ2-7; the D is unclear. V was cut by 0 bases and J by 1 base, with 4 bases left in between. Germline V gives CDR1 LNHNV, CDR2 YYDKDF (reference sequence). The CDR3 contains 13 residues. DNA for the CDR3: TGTGCCACCAGCAGAGATCAATCCTACGAGCAGTACTTC. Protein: CATSRDQSYEQYF.

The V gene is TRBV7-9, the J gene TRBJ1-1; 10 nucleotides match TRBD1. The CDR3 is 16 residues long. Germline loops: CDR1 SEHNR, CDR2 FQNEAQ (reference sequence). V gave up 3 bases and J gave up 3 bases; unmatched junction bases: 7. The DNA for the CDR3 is TGTGCCAGCAGCTTCTCCATAGACAGGGGGCACACTGAAGCTTTCTTT. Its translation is CASSFSIDRGHTEAFF.

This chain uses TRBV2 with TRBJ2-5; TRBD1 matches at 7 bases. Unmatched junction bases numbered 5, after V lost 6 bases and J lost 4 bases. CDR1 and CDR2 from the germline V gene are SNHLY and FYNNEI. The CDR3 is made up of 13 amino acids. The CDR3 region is CASSRDRRETQYF. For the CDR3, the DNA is TGTGCCAGCAGCCGGGACAGAAGAGAGACCCAGTACTTC.

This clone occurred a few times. The CDR3 region is CSALTLTGGGSNEKLFF. CDR3 sequence (DNA): TGCAGCGCCTTAACCCTTACAGGGGGCGGAAGTAATGAAAAACTGTTTTTT. The chain couples TRBV29-1 to TRBJ1-4; 9 bases align to TRBD1. V lost 7 bases, J lost 4 bases, and 16 bases stayed unmatched. CDR3 length: 17 residues. Germline V CDR1 and CDR2: SQVTM, ANQGSEA.

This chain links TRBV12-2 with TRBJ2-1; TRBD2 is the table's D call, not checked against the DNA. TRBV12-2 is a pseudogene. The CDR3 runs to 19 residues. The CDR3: CASRSRVTSGRAGDNEQFF. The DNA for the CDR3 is TGTGCAAGTCGCTCCAGAGTGACTAGCGGGAGGGCCGGCGACAATGAGCAGTTCTTC.

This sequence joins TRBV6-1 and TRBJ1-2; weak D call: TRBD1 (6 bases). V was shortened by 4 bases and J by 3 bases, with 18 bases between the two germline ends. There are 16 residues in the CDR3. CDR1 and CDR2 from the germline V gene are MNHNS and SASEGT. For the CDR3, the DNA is TGTGCCAGCAGTGTGGACAGCGGTTCTGTGGACTATGGCTACACCTTC. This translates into CASSVDSGSVDYGYTF.

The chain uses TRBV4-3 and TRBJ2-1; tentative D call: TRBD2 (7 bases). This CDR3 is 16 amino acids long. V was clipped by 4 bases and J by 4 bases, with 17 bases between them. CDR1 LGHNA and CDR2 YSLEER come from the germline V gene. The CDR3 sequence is CASSPLVAGAYNEQFF. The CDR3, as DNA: TGCGCCAGCAGCCCACTCGTTGCGGGGGCTTACAATGAGCAGTTCTTC.

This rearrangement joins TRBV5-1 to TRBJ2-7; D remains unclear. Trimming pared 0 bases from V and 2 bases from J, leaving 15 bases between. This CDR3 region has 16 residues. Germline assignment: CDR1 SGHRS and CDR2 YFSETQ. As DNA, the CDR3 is TGCGCCAGCAGCTTGGCCGTTACCCGACCACCCTACGAGCAGTACTTC. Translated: CASSLAVTRPPYEQYF.

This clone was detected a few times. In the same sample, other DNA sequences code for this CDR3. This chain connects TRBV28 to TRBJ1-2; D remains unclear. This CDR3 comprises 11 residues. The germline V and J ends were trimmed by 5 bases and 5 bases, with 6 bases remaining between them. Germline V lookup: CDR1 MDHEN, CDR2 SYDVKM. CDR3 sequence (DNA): TGTGCCAGCAGTAGCCTATATGGCTACACCTTC. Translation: CASSSLYGYTF.

CDR3 loop: CASTLGSGSLPEQFF. The CDR3 DNA sequence: TGTGCCAGCACCTTGGGGAGCGGGAGCCTCCCCGAGCAGTTCTTC. The chain has TRBV28 and TRBJ2-1; 8 bases line up with TRBD2. The CDR3 consists of 15 residues. In germline, CDR1 is MDHEN, CDR2 SYDVKM. The ends lost 7 bases at V and 10 bases at J; junction bases unmatched: 15.

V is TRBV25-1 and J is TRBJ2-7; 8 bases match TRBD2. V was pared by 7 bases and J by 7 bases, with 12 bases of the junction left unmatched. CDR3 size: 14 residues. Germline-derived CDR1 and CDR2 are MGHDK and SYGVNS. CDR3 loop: CASTGIGSGKEQYF. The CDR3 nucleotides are TGTGCCAGCACTGGGATCGGTAGCGGGAAAGAGCAGTACTTC.

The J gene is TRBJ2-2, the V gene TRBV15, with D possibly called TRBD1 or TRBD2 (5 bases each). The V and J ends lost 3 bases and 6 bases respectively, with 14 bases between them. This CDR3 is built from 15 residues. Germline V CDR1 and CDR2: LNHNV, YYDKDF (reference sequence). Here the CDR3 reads CATSREAGTAGELFF. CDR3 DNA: TGTGCCACCAGCAGGGAGGCAGGGACGGCCGGGGAGCTGTTTTTT.

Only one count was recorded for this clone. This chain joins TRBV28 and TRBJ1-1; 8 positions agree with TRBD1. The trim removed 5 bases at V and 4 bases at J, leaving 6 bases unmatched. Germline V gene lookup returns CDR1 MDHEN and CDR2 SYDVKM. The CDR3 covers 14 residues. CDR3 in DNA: TGTGCCAGCAGTAAACCGACAGGGGTCACTGAAGCTTTCTTT. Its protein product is CASSKPTGVTEAFF.

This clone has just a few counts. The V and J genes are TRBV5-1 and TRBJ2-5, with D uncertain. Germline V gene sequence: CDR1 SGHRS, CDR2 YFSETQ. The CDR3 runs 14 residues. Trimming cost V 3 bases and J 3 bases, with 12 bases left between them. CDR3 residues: CASSSSKNEETQYF. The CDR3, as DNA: TGCGCCAGCAGCTCAAGTAAAAACGAAGAGACCCAGTACTTC.

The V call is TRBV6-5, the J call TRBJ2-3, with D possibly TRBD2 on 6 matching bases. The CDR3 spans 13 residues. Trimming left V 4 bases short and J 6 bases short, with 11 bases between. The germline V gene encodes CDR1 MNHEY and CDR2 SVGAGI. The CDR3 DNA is TGTGCCAGCAGTTCCTCGCTAGCGGATACGCAGTATTTT. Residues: CASSSSLADTQYF.

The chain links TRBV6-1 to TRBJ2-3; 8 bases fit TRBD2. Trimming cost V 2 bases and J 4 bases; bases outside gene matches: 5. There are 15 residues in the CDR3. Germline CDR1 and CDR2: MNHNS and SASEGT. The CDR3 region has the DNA TGTGCCAGCAGTGAACTGGCGGGGGGCGCAGATACGCAGTATTTT. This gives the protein CASSELAGGADTQYF.

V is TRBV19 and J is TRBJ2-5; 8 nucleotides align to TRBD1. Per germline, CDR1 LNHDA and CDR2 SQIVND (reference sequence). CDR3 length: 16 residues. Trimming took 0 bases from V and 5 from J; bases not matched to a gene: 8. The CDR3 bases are TGTGCCAGTAGTATAGATACCGCCAGGGGGCGGGAGACCCAGTACTTC. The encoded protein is CASSIDTARGRETQYF. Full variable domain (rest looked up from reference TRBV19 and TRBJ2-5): DGGITQSPKYLFRKEGQNVTLSCEQNLNHDAMYWYRQDPGQGLRLIYYSQIVNDFQKGDIAEGYSVSREKKESFPLTVTSAQKNPTAFYLCASSIDTARGRETQYFGPGTRLLVL.

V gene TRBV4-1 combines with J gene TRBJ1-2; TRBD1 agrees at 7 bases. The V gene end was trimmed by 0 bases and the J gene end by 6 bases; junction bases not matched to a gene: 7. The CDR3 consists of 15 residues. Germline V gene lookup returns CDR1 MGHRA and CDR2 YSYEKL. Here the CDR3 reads CASSQDKGAGDGYTF. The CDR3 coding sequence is TGCGCCAGCAGCCAAGATAAGGGGGCGGGGGATGGCTACACCTTC.

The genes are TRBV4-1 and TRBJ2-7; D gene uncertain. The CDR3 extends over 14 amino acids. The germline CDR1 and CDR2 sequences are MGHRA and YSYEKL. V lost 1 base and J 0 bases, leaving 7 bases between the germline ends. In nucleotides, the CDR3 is TGCGCCAGCAGCCAAGTGACGCGCTCCTACGAGCAGTACTTC. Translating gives CASSQVTRSYEQYF.

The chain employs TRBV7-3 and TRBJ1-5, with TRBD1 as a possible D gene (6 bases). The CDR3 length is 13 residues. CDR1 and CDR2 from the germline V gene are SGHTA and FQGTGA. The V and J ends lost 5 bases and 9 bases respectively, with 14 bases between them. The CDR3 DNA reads TGTGCCAGCAGCCTACGGCAGGGGTTGCCCCAGCATTTT. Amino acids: CASSLRQGLPQHF.

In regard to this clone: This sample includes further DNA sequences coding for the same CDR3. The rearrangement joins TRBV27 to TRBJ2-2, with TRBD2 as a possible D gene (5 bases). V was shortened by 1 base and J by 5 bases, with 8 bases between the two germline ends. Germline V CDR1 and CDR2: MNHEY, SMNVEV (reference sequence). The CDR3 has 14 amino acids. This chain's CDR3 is CASSLFRGTGELFF. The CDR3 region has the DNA TGTGCCAGCAGTTTATTCCGCGGGACCGGGGAGCTGTTTTTT.

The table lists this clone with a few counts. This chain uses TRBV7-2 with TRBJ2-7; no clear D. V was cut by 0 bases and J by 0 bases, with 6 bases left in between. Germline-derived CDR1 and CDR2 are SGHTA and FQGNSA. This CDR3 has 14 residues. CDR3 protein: CASSLAGNSYEQYF. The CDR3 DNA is TGTGCCAGCAGCTTAGCTGGCAACTCCTACGAGCAGTACTTC.

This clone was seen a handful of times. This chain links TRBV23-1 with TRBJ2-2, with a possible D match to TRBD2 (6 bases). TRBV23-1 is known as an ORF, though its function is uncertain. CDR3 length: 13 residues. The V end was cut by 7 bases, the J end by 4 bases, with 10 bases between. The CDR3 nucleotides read TGCGCCAGCAACGAGGAGGGCACCGGGGAGCTGTTTTTT. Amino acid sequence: CASNEEGTGELFF.

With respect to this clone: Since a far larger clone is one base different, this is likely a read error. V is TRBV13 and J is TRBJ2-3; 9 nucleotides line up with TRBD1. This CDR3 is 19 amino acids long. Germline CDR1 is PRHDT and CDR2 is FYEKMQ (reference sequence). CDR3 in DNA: TGTACCAGCAGGACGCTTAGGGTCGGGACAGGGAGGGTTACAGATACGCAGTATTTT. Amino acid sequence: CTSRTLRVGTGRVTDTQYF.